A single sample gave rise to the 17 T cell receptor beta chains below, sequenced in a study of monozygotic twins with cystic fibrosis. Profiled with immunoSEQ multiplex PCR; TCRdb holds only in-frame clones, not every one. Of about 30,000 clones in the sample, about nine tenths were seen once. Sequencing used blood. The origin of the receptors is a girl aged 2-10 years with cystic fibrosis.

The V and J genes are TRBV29-1 and TRBJ1-2; D call uncertain. Trimming pared 6 bases from V and 10 bases from J, leaving 15 bases between. CDR3 length: 11 amino acids. Germline CDR1 reads SQVTM; CDR2 reads ANQGSEA. The CDR3 nucleotides are TGCAGCGTCCAGGTTTACGGCGACTACACCTTC. This gives the protein CSVQVYGDYTF.

This sequence joins TRBV15 and TRBJ2-7; D is unclear. The V gene lost 5 bases and the J gene lost 2 bases, with 13 bases spanning the gap. Germline V gives CDR1 LNHNV, CDR2 YYDKDF (reference sequence). The CDR3 runs to 14 residues. The CDR3 bases are TGTGCCACCAGCTCTTTATTTAGGGCCTACGAGCAGTACTTC. Amino acids: CATSSLFRAYEQYF. The full variable domain, in which reference TRBV15 and TRBJ2-7 provide the parts outside the CDR3, is DAMVIQNPRYQVTQFGKPVTLSCSQTLNHNVMYWYQQKSSQAPKLLFHYYDKDFNNEADTPDNFQSRRPNTSFCFLDIRSPGLGDTAMYLCATSSLFRAYEQYFGPGTRLTVT.

The chain links TRBV6-5 to TRBJ2-7, with 10 bases fitting TRBD2. Germline V gives CDR1 MNHEY, CDR2 SVGAGI. The V gene end was trimmed by 0 bases and the J gene end by 2 bases; junction bases not matched to a gene: 1. This CDR3 region has 15 residues. CDR3 loop: CASSYSLAGTYEQYF. The CDR3 coding sequence is TGTGCCAGCAGTTACTCACTAGCGGGGACCTACGAGCAGTACTTC.

This chain joins TRBV5-1 and TRBJ1-2; D might be TRBD1 (6 bases). The CDR3 contains 14 residues. The V gene's germline CDR1 is SGHRS and CDR2 YFSETQ. Trimming removed 0 bases at V and 4 bases at J, with 10 bases between. CDR3 nucleotides: TGCGCCAGCAGCTTGGCAGGACAGTTCTATGGCTACACCTTC. Protein product: CASSLAGQFYGYTF.

The rearrangement uses TRBV6-6 and TRBJ2-5, with TRBD1 matching 10 bases. Trimming took 2 bases from V and 3 from J; bases not matched to a gene: 3. CDR3 length: 15 residues. Germline values: CDR1 MNHNY, CDR2 SVGAGI (reference sequence). In nucleotides, the CDR3 is TGTGCCAGCAGTTACCCCGGGACAGGGGAAGAGACCCAGTACTTC. Protein sequence: CASSYPGTGEETQYF.

The chain employs TRBV6-1 and TRBJ1-2; the D is unclear. Germline assignment: CDR1 MNHNS and CDR2 SASEGT. This CDR3 comprises 15 residues. V was shortened by 8 bases and J by 4 bases, with 20 bases between the two germline ends. The CDR3 bases are TGTGCCAGCCTCCGGGAGCCGATGACTGGCTATGGCTACACCTTC. Translating it yields CASLREPMTGYGYTF.

This sequence joins TRBV4-2 and TRBJ1-1, with D uncertain. V was shortened by 0 bases and J by 5 bases, with 16 bases between the two germline ends. Germline assignment: CDR1 LGHNA and CDR2 YNFKEQ. This CDR3 spans 16 amino acids. Written as DNA, the CDR3 is TGTGCCAGCAGCCAAGAGCGTATCCTCCGAGGAACTGAAGCTTTCTTT. It yields the protein CASSQERILRGTEAFF.

The chain links TRBV4-1 to TRBJ1-6, with TRBD1 identical over 7 bases. The CDR3 consists of 15 residues. V dropped 4 bases and J dropped 7; count of bases not matched to a gene: 7. CDR1 and CDR2 (germline): MGHRA, YSYEKL. CDR3 protein: CASSRPGQRNSPLHF. CDR3 bases: TGCGCCAGCAGCCGGCCGGGACAGAGGAATTCACCCCTCCACTTT.

The V gene is TRBV27, the J gene TRBJ2-7; 9 nucleotides align to TRBD1. Germline CDR1 is MNHEY and CDR2 is SMNVEV (reference sequence). The CDR3 consists of 16 residues. Trimming removed 3 bases from V and 6 bases from J; junction bases left unmatched: 12. The CDR3 DNA reads TGTGCCAGCAGTTTTTCAAGACAGGGGGTATCCACCGAGCAGTACTTC. Translation: CASSFSRQGVSTEQYF.

The chain has TRBV19 and TRBJ2-7, with TRBD2 matching 9 bases. CDR1 and CDR2 from the germline V gene are LNHDA and SQIVND (reference sequence). J was trimmed by 4 bases and V by 4 bases; bases with no gene match: 11. The length of the CDR3 is 16 residues. Written as DNA, the CDR3 is TGTGCCAGTAGTACCCCAACCGCGGGGGGGCGATACGAGCAGTACTTC. Its translation: CASSTPTAGGRYEQYF.

This chain connects TRBV6-5 to TRBJ2-1; 9 nucleotides align to TRBD1. Looked up from germline, CDR1 is MNHEY and CDR2 is SVGAGI. There are 12 residues in the CDR3. Trimming cost V 4 bases and J 15 bases; bases outside gene matches: 7. The CDR3 loop reads CASSSSGTGWFF. CDR3 DNA sequence: TGTGCCAGCAGTTCCTCCGGGACAGGGTGGTTCTTC.

This sequence joins TRBV29-1 and TRBJ2-1; 9 bases are shared with TRBD1. The CDR3 is 17 residues long. The J segment lost 0 bases and the V segment lost 3 bases, leaving 9 bases of the junction unmatched. Germline assignment: CDR1 SQVTM and CDR2 ANQGSEA. This CDR3 reads CSVERQGVPSSYNEQFF. As DNA, the CDR3 is TGCAGCGTTGAGAGACAGGGGGTCCCGAGCTCCTACAATGAGCAGTTCTTC.

The rearrangement uses TRBV4-2 and TRBJ2-3; 8 positions agree with TRBD2. Looked up from germline, CDR1 is LGHNA and CDR2 is YNFKEQ. This CDR3 is 18 amino acids long. With 1 base clipped from V and 2 bases from J, the junction kept 11 bases outside the gene matches. The CDR3 is CASSQALSAGGATDTQYF. DNA of the CDR3: TGTGCCAGCAGCCAAGCTCTCTCGGCGGGGGGAGCCACAGATACGCAGTATTTT.

The chain joins TRBV30 to TRBJ2-7; 7 bases line up with TRBD1. The germline gives CDR1 GTSNPN, CDR2 SVGIG (reference sequence). The CDR3 has 11 residues. V was pared by 4 bases and J by 3 bases, with 0 bases of the junction left unmatched. CDR3 sequence: CAWTGGYEQYF. In nucleotides, the CDR3 is TGTGCCTGGACAGGGGGCTACGAGCAGTACTTC.

Here the CDR3 DNA reads TGCGCCAGCAGTGGCGGGACATCTCTTGATGGCTACACCTTC. Amino acid sequence: CASSGGTSLDGYTF. The chain combines TRBV23-1 with TRBJ1-2; D is perhaps TRBD1 (6 bases). TRBV23-1 counts as an open reading frame of uncertain function. CDR3 length: 14 residues. V shed 5 bases and J shed 6 bases, with 16 bases lying between them.

The chain has TRBV4-3 and TRBJ2-7, with D possibly being TRBD2 (5 bases). The CDR3 length is 15 residues. Trimming stripped 0 bases from V and 2 bases from J, with 11 bases between. Germline V CDR1 and CDR2: LGHNA, YSLEER. CDR3 sequence: CASSQEYYGTYEQYF. CDR3 sequence (DNA): TGCGCCAGCAGCCAAGAATATTACGGGACCTACGAGCAGTACTTC.

CDR3 amino acids: CASSLGWRETQYF. The CDR3 DNA reads as TGTGCCAGCAGCTTAGGTTGGCGTGAGACCCAGTACTTC. The rearrangement uses TRBV11-2 and TRBJ2-5, with D hard to call. The CDR3 loop spans 13 amino acids. Trimming took off 1 base at V and 5 bases at J, with 8 bases between the two ends. Germline V gene sequence: CDR1 SGHAT, CDR2 FQNNGV.